This T cell receptor (beta chain) was recorded in a study of spatial heterogeneity in lung cancer (dated by TCRdb to between 2018 and 2021). Looking at the study overall: Beta-chain transcripts were consistently detected in greater numbers than alpha-chain transcripts, which likely reflects a higher abundance of beta-chain transcripts. In tumor regions, TCR transcript counts showed a strong correlation with a T cell transcriptional module score derived from matched bulk RNA-seq. In the raw uncorrected reads, each unique combination of TCR and UMI appeared more than ten times on average. In non-small cell lung cancer, the study made a quantitative comparison of TCR alpha and beta repertoires among multiple tumor regions, matched nontumor lung and blood. Nonsynonymous mutation counts, determined by whole-exome sequencing of tumor tissue, were related to TCR repertoire features. At surgery, hundreds of tumor regions, 64 matched nontumor lung samples and some 54 PBMC samples were TCR-sequenced for both alpha and beta chains.

Ten or more counts support this clonotype. Its antigen is not yet known. One base away there is no much larger clone; base qualities are not given. This beta chain was picked up by a library intended for alpha chains and is off target, so its count carries little meaning. What this sample's time point label stands for: sample taken at primary tumor resection. Donors were 70 or so patients with early-stage, untreated non-small cell lung cancer from the lung TRACERx cohort. For TCR sequencing, whole RNA was extracted from tumor and nontumor lung tissue, or from cryopreserved PBMC samples, and no cell sorting was done. Only patients with enough RNA available from two or more tumor regions were chosen for TCR sequencing. Before selection, tumor and adjacent nontumor lung specimens were reviewed by a lung pathologist. Here is what the overall study found, with its caveats: The count of ubiquitous expanded TCRs correlated with the count of ubiquitous nonsynonymous mutations, and the count of regional expanded TCRs correlated with the count of regional nonsynonymous mutations. TCR-seq coverage of tumor T cells was estimated to be only roughly 7.5% for alpha chains and about 12% for beta chains. The tumor nonsynonymous mutation count correlated with the number of expanded alpha and beta TCRs within the tumor. Additional single-cell paired TCR alpha and beta sequencing was considered necessary to confirm, at a functional level, the hypothesis that regional TCRs recognize regional mutations.

Libraries came from 5' RACE. Sequencing used a NextSeq 500. In the TCR library protocol, a unique molecular identifier was attached to each TCR cDNA molecule so that PCR and sequencing errors could be corrected. The published analysis was carried out like this. TCR identification, UMI-based error correction and CDR3 extraction were performed with Decombinator tools. Expanded TCRs were defined as those above a frequency of 2 per 1,000, corresponding to the top 1% of the tumor frequency distribution. Expanded tumor TCRs were classed as regional if statistically deemed absent (corrected P<0.05) from at least one tumor region, otherwise ubiquitous. Renyi diversity was calculated using the R vegan package after each repertoire was subsampled 100 times to 5,000 TCRs. CDR3 similarity networks were built from amino acid triplet string-kernel similarity, connecting CDR3s with pairwise similarity above 0.82. The raw public reads went through TCRdb reprocessing: fastp at Q25, MiXCR clone calling, in-frame beta chains kept. Rows with one shared CDR3 protein collapse into an entry with the most common genes and DNA. These V and J calls rely on TCRdb rather than the paper's analysis. Counted in this sample were roughly 16,000 distinct CDR3 sequences; 6.2% of them appeared once. Of the sample, about 6.8% is held by the ten largest clones.

V loses 4 bases, J loses 5 bases, and the germline ends lie 17 bases apart. Spanning cysteine to phenylalanine, the CDR3 consists of 15 amino acids. CDR3 DNA is the only sequence kept; it has 45 bases, read in frame from the first base. The germline V gene (reference sequence) sets CDR1 to SGHNT and CDR2 to YYREEE. The sample was lung tumor tissue, taken at surgery. The chain was built from TRBV5-4 and TRBJ2-3; no D gene is confidently identified. The receptor was derived from a male donor with early-stage non-small cell lung cancer. DNA sequence: TGTGCCAGCAGCCATCCCTCCAGGTCGCAAGATACGCAGTATTTT. The translation is CASSHPSRSQDTQYF.